The source of this T cell receptor beta chain is a study of blood T cell repertoires in COVID-19. The repertoire was sequenced with immunoSEQ multiplex PCR; TCRdb's copy has only in-frame clones and lacks some. Of about 350,000 clones listed, 80% to 90% are singletons. This CDR3 region has 14 residues. Germline CDR1 LNHDA, CDR2 SQIVND (reference sequence). The V gene lost 6 bases and the J gene lost 0 bases, with 11 bases spanning the gap. Sequencing was carried out using peripheral blood. The V gene is TRBV19, the J gene TRBJ1-2; possibly TRBD1 for D (5 bases). The TCR originated in a woman in her sixties with COVID-19, enrolled during active disease. CDR3: CASRVDRPNYGYTF. Written as DNA, the CDR3 is TGTGCCAGTAGGGTAGACAGACCTAACTATGGCTACACCTTC.